This T cell receptor (beta chain) was retrieved from a study of regulatory T cells in long-lasting Graves disease. This clonotype was seen a handful of times. Its specificity is not known. Noted time point: newly diagnosed GD, antithyroid drugs for less than 3 months. After RNA was extracted from PBMCs, the TCR library was made from it. According to the study, TCR beta libraries were built with iRepertoire HTBI primers and CDR3-region Arm-PCR. TCRdb reprocessed the multiplex PCR reads with MiXCR, giving one entry per CDR3 protein. Seen here are about 450,000 distinct CDR3 sequences, around 15% observed once, and the top ten hold approximately 17%. Points from the study as a whole: Graves' patients with persistent disease showed TCR diversity lower than patients newly diagnosed.

The V and J ends lost 8 bases and 5 bases respectively, with 10 bases between them. CDR1 SNHLY and CDR2 FYNNEI come from the germline V gene. The CDR3 runs to 12 residues. The sample was also linked to a second study, of T cells in Graves' hyperthyroidism and ophthalmopathy.

The source material was peripheral blood mononuclear cells (PBMCs), sampled at new diagnosis, from a patient treated with antithyroid drugs. The source of this sequence is a woman in her fifties or sixties with Graves disease. This rearrangement joins TRBV2 to TRBJ1-5, with D maybe TRBD1 (5 bases). CDR3 DNA sequence: TGTGCCAGCGGGGGAGATGATCAGCCCCAGCATTTT. Translation gives CASGGDDQPQHF. Drawing the rest from reference TRBV2 and TRBJ1-5, the complete variable domain is EPEVTQTPSHQVTQMGQEVILRCVPISNHLYFYWYRQILGQKVEFLVSFYNNEISEKSEIFDDQFSVERPDGSNFTLKIRSTKLEDSAMYFCASGGDDQPQHFGDGTRLSIL.